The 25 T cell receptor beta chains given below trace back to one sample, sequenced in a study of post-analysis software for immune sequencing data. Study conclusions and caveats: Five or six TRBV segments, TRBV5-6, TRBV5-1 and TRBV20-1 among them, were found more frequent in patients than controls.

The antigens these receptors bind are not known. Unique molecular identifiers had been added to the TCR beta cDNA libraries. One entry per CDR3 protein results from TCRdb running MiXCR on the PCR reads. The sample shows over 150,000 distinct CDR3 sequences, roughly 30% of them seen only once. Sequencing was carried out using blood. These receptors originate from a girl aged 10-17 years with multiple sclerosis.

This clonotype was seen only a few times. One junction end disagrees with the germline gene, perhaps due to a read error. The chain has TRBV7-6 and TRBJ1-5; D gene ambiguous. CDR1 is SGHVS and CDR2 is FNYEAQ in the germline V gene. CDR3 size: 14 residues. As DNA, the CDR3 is TGTGCCGGCAGCTATACGATAGGCAATCAGCCCCAGCATTTT. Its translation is CAGSYTIGNQPQHF.

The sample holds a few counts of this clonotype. The CDR3 here is CATLSGAWNTEAFF. The DNA of the CDR3 is TGTGCCACCCTTTCGGGGGCATGGAACACTGAAGCTTTCTTT. The genes are TRBV28 and TRBJ1-1; perhaps TRBD1 as D (6 bases). This CDR3 contains 14 residues. The V gene's germline CDR1 is MDHEN and CDR2 SYDVKM. Trimming removed 10 bases from V and 1 base from J, with 16 bases in between.

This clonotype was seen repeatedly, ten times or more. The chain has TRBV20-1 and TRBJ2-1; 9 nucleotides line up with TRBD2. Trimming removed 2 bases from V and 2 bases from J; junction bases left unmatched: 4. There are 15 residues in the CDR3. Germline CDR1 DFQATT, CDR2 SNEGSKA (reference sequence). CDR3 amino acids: CSARSSSGAYNEQFF. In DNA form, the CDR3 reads TGCAGTGCTAGATCTTCTAGCGGGGCCTACAATGAGCAGTTCTTC.

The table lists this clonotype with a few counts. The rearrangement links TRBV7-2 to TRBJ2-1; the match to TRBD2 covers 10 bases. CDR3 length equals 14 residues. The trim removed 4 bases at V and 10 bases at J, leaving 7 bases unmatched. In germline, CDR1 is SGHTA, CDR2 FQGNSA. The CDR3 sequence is CASSSWTSGLEQFF. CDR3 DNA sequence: TGTGCCAGCAGCTCCTGGACTAGCGGTCTGGAGCAGTTCTTC.

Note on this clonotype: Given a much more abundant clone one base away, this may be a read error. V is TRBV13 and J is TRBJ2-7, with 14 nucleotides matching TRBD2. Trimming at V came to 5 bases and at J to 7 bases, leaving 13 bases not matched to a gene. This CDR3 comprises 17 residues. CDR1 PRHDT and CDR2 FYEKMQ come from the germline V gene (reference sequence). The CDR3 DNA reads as TGTGCCAGCAGCCCGGGACTAGCGGGAGCAGTCTACAATGAGCAGTACTTC. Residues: CASSPGLAGAVYNEQYF.

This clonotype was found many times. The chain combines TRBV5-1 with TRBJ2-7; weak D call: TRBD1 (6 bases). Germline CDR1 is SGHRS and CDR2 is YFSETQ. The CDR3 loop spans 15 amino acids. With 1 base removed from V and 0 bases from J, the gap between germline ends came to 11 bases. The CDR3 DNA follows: TGCGCCAGCAGCTTGCGGCAGGGGAGCTCCTACGAGCAGTACTTC. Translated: CASSLRQGSSYEQYF. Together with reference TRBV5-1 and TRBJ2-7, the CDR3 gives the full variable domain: KAGVTQTPRYLIKTRGQQVTLSCSPISGHRSVSWYQQTPGQGLQFLFEYFSETQRNKGNFPGRFSGRQFSNSRSEMNVSTLELGDSALYLCASSLRQGSSYEQYFGPGTRLTVT.

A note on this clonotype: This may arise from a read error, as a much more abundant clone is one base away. CDR3 nucleotides: TGTGCCAGCAGTCCACTATACGGCGGGAGGACCCCCTACAATGAGCAGTACTTC. It is translated as CASSPLYGGRTPYNEQYF. The chain combines TRBV28 with TRBJ2-1; 8 bases fit TRBD2. The J call may not be correct, given that the DNA end is closer to TRBJ2-7. Germline lookup yields CDR1 MDHEN and CDR2 SYDVKM. The CDR3 has 18 amino acids.

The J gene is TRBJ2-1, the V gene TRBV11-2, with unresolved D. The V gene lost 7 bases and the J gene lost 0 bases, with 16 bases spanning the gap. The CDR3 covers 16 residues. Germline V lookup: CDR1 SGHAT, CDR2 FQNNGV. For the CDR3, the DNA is TGTGCCAGCACCCCCGGGCGAGTTAGCTCCTACAATGAGCAGTTCTTC. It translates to CASTPGRVSSYNEQFF.

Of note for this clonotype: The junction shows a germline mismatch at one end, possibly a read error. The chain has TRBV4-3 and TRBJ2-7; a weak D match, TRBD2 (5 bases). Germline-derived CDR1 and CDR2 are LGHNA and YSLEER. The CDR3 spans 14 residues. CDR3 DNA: TGCGCCGGCAGCCCAGCGGTTCTGAGGTACGAGCAGTACTTC. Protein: CAGSPAVLRYEQYF.

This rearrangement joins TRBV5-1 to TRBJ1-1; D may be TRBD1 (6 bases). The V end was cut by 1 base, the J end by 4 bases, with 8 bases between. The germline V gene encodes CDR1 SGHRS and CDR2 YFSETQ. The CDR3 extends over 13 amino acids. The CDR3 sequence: CASSLRGITEAFF. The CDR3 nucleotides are TGCGCCAGCAGCTTGAGGGGGATCACTGAAGCTTTCTTT.

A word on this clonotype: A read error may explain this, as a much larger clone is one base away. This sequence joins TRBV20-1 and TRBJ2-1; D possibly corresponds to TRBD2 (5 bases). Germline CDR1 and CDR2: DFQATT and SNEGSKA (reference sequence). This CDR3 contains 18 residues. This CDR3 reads CSARASIGQVLAYNKQFF. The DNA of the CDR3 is TGCAGTGCTAGAGCGTCGATAGGCCAGGTGCTAGCTTACAATAAGCAGTTCTTC.

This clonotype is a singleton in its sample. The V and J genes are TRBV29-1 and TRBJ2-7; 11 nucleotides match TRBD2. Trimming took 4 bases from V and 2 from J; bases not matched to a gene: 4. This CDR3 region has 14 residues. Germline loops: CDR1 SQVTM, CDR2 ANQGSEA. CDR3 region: CSVAIAGGPYEQYF. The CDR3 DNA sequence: TGCAGCGTTGCAATAGCGGGAGGGCCCTACGAGCAGTACTTC.

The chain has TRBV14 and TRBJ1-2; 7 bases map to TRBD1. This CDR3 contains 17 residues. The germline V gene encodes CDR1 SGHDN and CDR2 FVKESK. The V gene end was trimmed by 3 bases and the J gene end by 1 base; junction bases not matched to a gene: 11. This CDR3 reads CASSHLRTGEINYGYTF. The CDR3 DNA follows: TGTGCCAGCAGCCACCTACGGACAGGCGAGATTAACTATGGCTACACCTTC.

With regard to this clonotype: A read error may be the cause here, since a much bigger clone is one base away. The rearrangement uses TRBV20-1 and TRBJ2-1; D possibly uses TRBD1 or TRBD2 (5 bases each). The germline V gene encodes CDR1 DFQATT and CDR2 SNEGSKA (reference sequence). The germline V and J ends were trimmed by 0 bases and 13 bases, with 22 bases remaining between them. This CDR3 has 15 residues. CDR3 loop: CSARDPGASWETQFF. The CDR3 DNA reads TGCAGTGCTAGAGATCCCGGGGCTAGTTGGGAGACCCAGTTCTTC.

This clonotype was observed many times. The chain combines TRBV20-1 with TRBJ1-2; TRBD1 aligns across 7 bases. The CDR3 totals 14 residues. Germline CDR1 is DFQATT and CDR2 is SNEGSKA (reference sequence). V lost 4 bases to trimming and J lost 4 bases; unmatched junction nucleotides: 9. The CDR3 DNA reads TGCAGTGCTACTTCAGGGGGGGGGAGCTATGGCTACACCTTC. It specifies CSATSGGGSYGYTF.

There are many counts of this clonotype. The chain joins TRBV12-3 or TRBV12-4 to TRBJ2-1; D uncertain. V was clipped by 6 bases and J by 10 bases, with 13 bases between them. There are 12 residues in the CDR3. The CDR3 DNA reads TGTGCCAGCAGCCGCCCGAGCGTCGAGCAGTTCTTC. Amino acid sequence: CASSRPSVEQFF.

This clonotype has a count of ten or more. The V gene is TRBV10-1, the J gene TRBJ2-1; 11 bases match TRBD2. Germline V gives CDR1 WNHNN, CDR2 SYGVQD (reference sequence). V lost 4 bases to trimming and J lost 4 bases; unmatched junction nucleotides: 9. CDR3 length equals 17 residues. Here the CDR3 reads CASSGPATSGSYNEQFF. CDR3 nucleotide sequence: TGCGCCAGCAGTGGCCCTGCTACTAGCGGGAGTTACAATGAGCAGTTCTTC.

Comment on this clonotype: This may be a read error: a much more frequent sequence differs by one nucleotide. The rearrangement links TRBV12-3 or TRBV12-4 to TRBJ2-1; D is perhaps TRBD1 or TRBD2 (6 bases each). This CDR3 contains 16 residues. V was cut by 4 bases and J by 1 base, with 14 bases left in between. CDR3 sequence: CASSSVGGKSYNEQFF. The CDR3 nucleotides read TGTGCCAGCAGTTCAGTCGGGGGCAAATCCTACAATGAGCAGTTCTTC.

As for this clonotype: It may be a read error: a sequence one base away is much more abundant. The CDR3 sequence: CASSRLAGYNERFF. In DNA form, the CDR3 reads TGCGCCAGCAGCCGACTAGCGGGGTACAATGAGCGGTTCTTC. V is TRBV10-2 and J is TRBJ2-1; 11 bases match TRBD2. CDR1 is WSHSY, CDR2 SAAADI, per germline. The CDR3 totals 14 residues.

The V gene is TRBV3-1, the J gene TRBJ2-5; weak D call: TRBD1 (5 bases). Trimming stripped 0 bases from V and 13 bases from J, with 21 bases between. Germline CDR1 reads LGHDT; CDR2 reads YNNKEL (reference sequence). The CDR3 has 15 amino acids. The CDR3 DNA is TGTGCCAGCAGCCAAGAGTCCGCTGGGGCCTGCGAGCGGTACTTC. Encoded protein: CASSQESAGACERYF.

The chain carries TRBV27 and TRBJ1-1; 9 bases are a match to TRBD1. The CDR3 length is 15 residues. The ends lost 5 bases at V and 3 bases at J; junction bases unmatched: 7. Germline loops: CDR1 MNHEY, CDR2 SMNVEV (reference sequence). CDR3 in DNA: TGTGCCAGCAGTAAAGGGACAGGGACGCACACTGAAGCTTTCTTT. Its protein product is CASSKGTGTHTEAFF.

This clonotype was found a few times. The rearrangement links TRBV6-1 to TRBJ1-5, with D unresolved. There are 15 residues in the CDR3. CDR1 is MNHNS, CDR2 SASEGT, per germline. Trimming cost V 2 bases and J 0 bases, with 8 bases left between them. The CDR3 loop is CASSEYHYSNQPQHF. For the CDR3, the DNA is TGTGCCAGCAGTGAATATCACTATAGCAATCAGCCCCAGCATTTT.

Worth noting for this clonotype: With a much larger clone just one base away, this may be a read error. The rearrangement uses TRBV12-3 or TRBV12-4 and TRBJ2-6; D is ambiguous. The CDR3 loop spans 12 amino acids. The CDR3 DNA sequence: TGTGCCGGCAGTTTCGGGGCCAACGTCCTGACTTTC. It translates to CAGSFGANVLTF.

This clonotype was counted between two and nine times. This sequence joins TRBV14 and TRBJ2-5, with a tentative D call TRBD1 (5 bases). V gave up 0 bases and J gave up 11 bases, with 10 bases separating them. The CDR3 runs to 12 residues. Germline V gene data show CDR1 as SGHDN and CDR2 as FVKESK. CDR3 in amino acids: CASSQDRVGQYF. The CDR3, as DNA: TGTGCCAGCAGCCAAGACAGGGTCGGGCAGTACTTC.

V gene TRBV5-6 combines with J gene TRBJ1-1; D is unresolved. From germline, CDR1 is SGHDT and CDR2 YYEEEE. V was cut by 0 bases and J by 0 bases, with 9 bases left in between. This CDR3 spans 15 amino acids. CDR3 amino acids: CASSLETGMNTEAFF. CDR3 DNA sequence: TGTGCCAGCAGCTTGGAGACGGGGATGAACACTGAAGCTTTCTTT. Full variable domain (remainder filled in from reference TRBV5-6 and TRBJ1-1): DAGVTQSPTHLIKTRGQQVTLRCSPKSGHDTVSWYQQALGQGPQFIFQYYEEEERQRGNFPDRFSGHQFPNYSSELNVNALLLGDSALYLCASSLETGMNTEAFFGQGTRLTVV.